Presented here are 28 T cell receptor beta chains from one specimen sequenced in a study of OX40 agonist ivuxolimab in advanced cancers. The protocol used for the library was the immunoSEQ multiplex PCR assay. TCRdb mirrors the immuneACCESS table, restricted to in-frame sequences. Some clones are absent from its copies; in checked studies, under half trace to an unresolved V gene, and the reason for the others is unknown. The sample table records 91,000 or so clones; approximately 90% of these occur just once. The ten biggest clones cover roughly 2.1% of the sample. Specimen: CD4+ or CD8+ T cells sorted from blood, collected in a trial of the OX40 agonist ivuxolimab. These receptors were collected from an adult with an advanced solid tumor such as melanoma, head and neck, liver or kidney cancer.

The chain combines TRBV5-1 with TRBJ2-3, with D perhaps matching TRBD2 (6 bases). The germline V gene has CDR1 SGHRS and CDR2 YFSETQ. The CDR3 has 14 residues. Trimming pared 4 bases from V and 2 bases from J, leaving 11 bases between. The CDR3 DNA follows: TGCGCCAGCAGCGTGACTAGAAACACAGATACGCAGTATTTT. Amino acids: CASSVTRNTDTQYF.

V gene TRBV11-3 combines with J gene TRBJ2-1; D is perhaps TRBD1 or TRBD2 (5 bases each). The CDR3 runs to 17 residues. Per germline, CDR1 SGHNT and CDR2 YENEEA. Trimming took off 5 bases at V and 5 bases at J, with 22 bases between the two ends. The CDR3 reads CASSRGVRLKIDNEQFF. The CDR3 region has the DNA TGTGCCAGCAGCCGGGGCGTCAGGCTCAAAATCGACAATGAGCAGTTCTTC.

CDR3 DNA sequence: TGTGCCAGCAGTGAAGGTAATCCTTCCTACAATGAGCAGTTCTTC. Its protein product is CASSEGNPSYNEQFF. This chain connects TRBV2 to TRBJ2-1, with unresolved D. This CDR3 contains 15 residues. The germline V gene has CDR1 SNHLY and CDR2 FYNNEI. Trimming left V 1 base short and J 1 base short, with 8 bases between.

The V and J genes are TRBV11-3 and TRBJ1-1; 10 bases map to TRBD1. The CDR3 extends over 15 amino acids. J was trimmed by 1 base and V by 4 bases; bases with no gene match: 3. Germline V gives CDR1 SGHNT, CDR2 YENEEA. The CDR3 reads CASSYRTGGNTEAFF. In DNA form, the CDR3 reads TGTGCCAGCAGCTACCGGACAGGGGGGAACACTGAAGCTTTCTTT.

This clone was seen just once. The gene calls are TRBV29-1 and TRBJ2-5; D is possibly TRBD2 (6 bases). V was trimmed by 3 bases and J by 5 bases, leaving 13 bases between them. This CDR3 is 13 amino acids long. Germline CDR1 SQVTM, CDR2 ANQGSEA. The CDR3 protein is CSVDAGRSETQYF. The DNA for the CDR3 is TGCAGCGTTGACGCAGGGAGGTCCGAGACCCAGTACTTC.

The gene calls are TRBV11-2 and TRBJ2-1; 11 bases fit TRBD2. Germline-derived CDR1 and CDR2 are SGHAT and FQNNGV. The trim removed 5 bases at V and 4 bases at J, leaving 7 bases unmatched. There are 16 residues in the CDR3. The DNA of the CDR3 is TGTGCCAGCAGCACCCAGACTAGCGGGGTTTACAATGAGCAGTTCTTC. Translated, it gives CASSTQTSGVYNEQFF.

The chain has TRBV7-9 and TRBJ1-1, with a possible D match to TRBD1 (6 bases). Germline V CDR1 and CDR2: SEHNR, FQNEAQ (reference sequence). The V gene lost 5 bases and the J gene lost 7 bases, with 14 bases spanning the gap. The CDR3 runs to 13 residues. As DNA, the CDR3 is TGTGCCAGCAGCCCTAGACAGGAGTTTGAAGCTTTCTTT. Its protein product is CASSPRQEFEAFF.

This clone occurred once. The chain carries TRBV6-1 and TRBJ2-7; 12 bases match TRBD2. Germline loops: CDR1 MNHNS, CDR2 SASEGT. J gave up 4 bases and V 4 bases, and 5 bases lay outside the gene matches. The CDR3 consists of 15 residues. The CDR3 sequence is CASSGTSGKSYEQYF. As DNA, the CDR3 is TGTGCCAGCAGTGGGACTAGCGGGAAAAGTTACGAGCAGTACTTC.

The CDR3 sequence: CASSPTLAGGFYEQYF. CDR3 nucleotides: TGCGCCAGCAGCCCCACGTTAGCGGGAGGTTTCTACGAGCAGTACTTC. V and J are TRBV5-1 and TRBJ2-7; 10 bases are a match to TRBD2. The ends lost 4 bases at V and 3 bases at J; junction bases unmatched: 10. The CDR3 is 16 residues long. Germline CDR1 is SGHRS and CDR2 is YFSETQ. The full variable domain, with the rest looked up from reference TRBV5-1 and TRBJ2-7, is KAGVTQTPRYLIKTRGQQVTLSCSPISGHRSVSWYQQTPGQGLQFLFEYFSETQRNKGNFPGRFSGRQFSNSRSEMNVSTLELGDSALYLCASSPTLAGGFYEQYFGPGTRLTVT.

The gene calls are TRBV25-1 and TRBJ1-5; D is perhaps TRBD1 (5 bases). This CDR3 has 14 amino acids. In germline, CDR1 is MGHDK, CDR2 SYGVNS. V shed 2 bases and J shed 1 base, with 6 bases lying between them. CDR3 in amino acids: CASSERQSNQPQHF. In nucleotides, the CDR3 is TGTGCCAGCAGTGAAAGACAGAGCAATCAGCCCCAGCATTTT.

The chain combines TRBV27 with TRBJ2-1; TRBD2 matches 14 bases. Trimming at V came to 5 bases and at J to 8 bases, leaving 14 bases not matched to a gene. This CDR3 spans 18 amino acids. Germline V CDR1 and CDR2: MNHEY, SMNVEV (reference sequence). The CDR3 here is CASSTSLTSGRAIDEQFF. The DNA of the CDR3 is TGTGCCAGCAGTACCTCCCTGACTAGCGGGAGGGCTATTGATGAGCAGTTCTTC.

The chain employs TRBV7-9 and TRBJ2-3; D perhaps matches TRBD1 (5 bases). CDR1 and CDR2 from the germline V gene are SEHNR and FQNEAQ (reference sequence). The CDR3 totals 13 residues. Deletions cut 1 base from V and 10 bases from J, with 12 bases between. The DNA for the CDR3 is TGTGCCAGCAGCTTAGAGTTAAGGGGATCGCAGTATTTT. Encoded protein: CASSLELRGSQYF.

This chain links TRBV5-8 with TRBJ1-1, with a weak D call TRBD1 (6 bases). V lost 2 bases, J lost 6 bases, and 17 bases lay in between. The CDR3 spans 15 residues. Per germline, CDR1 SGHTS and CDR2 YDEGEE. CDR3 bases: TGTGCCAGCAGCTTATGGACAGCAATGGGCTCTGAAGCTTTCTTT. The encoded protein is CASSLWTAMGSEAFF. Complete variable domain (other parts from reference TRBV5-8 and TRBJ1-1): EAGVTQSPTHLIKTRGQQATLRCSPISGHTSVYWYQQALGLGLQFLLWYDEGEERNRGNFPPRFSGRQFPNYSSELNVNALELEDSALYLCASSLWTAMGSEAFFGQGTRLTVV.

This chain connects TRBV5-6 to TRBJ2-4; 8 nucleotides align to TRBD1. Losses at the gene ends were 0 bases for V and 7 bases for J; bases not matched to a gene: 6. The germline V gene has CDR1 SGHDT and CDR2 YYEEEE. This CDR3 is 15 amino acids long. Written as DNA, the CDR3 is TGTGCCAGCAGCTTGGTGGCAGGGGGCGCGAACATTCAGTACTTC. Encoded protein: CASSLVAGGANIQYF. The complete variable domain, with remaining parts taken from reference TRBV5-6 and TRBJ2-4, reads DAGVTQSPTHLIKTRGQQVTLRCSPKSGHDTVSWYQQALGQGPQFIFQYYEEEERQRGNFPDRFSGHQFPNYSSELNVNALLLGDSALYLCASSLVAGGANIQYFGAGTRLSVL.

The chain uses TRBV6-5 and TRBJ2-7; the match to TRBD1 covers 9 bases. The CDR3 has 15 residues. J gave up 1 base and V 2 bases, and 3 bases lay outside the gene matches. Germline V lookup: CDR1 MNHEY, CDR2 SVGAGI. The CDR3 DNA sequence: TGTGCCAGCAGTTACCGTGGACAGGGGTCCTACGAGCAGTACTTC. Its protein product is CASSYRGQGSYEQYF.

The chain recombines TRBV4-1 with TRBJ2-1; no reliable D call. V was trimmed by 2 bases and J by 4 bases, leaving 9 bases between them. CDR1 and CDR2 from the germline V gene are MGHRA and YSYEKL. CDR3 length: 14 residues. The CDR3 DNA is TGCGCCAGCAGCCAACGGACGTCATACAATGAGCAGTTCTTC. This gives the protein CASSQRTSYNEQFF.

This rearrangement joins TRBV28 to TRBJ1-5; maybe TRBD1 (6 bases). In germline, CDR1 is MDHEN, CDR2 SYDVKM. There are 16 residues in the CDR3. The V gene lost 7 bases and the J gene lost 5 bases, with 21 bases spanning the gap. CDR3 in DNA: TGTGCCAGCACCAACTCCTGGGACATAATAGATCAGCCCCAGCATTTT. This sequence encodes CASTNSWDIIDQPQHF.

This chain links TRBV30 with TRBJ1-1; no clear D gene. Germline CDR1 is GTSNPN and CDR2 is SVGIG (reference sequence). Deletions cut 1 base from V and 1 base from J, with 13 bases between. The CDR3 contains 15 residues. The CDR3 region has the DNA TGTGCCTGGAGTGGTAAGGGCGGTAAGAACACTGAAGCTTTCTTT. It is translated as CAWSGKGGKNTEAFF.

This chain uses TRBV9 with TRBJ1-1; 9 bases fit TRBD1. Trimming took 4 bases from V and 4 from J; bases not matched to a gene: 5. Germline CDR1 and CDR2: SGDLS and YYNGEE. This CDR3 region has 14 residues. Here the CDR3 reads CASSLGQGSTEAFF. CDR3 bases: TGTGCCAGCAGCTTAGGACAGGGGAGCACTGAAGCTTTCTTT.

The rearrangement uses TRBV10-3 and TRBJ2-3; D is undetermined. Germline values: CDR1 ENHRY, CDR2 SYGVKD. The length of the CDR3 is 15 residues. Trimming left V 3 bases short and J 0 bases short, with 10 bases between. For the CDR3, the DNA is TGTGCCATCAGTGATGCCCTGGTGAGCACAGATACGCAGTATTTT. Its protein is CAISDALVSTDTQYF.

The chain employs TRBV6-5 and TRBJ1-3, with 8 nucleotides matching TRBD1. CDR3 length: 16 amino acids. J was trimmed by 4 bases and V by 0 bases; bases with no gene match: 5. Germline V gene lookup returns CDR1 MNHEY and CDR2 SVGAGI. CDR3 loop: CASSYSGDRLGNTIYF. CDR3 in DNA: TGTGCCAGCAGTTACTCGGGGGACAGGCTCGGAAACACCATATATTTT.

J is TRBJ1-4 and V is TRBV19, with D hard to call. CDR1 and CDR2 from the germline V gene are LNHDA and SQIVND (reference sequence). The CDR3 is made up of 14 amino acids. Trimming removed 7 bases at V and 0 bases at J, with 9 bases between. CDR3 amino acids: CASMKGATNEKLFF. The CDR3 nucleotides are TGTGCCAGTATGAAGGGTGCAACTAATGAAAAACTGTTTTTT.

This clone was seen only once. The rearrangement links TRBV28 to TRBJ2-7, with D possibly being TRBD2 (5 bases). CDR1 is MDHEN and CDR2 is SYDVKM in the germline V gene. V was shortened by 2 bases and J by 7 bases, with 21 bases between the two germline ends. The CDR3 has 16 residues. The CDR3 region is CASSLLRGGSTDEQYF. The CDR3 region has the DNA TGTGCCAGCAGTTTACTCCGTGGTGGGAGTACTGATGAGCAGTACTTC.

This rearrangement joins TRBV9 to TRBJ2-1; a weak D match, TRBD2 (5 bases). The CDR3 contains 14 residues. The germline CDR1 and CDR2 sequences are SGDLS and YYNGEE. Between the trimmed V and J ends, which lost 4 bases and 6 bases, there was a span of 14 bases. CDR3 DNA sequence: TGTGCCAGCAGCCCCCAACTAGTCTTCAATGAGCAGTTCTTC. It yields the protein CASSPQLVFNEQFF.

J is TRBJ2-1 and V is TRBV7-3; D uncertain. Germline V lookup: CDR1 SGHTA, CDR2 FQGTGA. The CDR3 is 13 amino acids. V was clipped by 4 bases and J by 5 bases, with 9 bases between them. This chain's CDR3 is CASSSGPNNEQFF. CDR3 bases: TGTGCCAGCAGCTCCGGACCTAACAATGAGCAGTTCTTC.

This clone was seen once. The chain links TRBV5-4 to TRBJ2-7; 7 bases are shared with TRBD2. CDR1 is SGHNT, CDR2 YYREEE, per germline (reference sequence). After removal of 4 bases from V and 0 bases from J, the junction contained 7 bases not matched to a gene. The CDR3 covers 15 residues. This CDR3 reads CASSLSSGSSYEQYF. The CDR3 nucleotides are TGTGCCAGCAGCCTATCTAGCGGAAGCTCCTACGAGCAGTACTTC.

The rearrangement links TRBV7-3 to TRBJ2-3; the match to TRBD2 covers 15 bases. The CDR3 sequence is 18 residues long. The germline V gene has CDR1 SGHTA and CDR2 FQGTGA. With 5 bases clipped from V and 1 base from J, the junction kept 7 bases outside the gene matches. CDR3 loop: CASSIGTSGGIGTDTQYF. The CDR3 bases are TGTGCCAGCAGCATTGGGACTAGCGGGGGGATTGGCACAGATACGCAGTATTTT.

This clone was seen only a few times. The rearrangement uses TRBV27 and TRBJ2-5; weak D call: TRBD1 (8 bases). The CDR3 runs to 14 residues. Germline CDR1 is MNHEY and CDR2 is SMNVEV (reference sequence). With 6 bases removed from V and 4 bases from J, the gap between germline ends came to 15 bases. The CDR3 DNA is TGTGCCAGCAGCCAGAACAGGGGGGGAGAGACCCAGTACTTC. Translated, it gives CASSQNRGGETQYF.